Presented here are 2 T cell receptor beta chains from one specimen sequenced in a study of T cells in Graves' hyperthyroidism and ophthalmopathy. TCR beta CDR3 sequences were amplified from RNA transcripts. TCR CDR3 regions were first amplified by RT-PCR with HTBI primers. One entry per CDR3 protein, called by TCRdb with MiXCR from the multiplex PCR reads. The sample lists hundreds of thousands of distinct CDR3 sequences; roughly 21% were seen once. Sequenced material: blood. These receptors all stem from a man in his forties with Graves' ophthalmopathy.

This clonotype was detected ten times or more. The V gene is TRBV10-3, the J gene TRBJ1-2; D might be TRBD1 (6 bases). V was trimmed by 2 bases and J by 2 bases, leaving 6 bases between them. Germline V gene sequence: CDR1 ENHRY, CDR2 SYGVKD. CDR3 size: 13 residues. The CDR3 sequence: CAISEQGNYGYTF. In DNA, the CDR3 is TGTGCCATCAGTGAGCAGGGGAACTATGGCTACACCTTC.

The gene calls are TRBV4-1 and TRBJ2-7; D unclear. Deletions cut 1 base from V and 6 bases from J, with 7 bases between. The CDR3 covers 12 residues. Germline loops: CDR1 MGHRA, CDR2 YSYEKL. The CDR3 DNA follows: TGCGCCAGCAGCCAAGTGGCCGGCGAGCAGTACTTC. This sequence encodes CASSQVAGEQYF.